This record looks at one T cell receptor (beta chain) sequence and its context. What this receptor recognizes is not known. No much larger clone exists at a distance of one base, and base qualities are not known. Reading the label with the study, this specimen's time point is: about 28 days (+/-7) after the second vaccine dose. Because spike-specific TCR depth and breadth did not differ between the two schedules, AZD1222 recipients who got a second dose at roughly 4 weeks were pooled with those who got a second dose at roughly 12 weeks. Samples from vaccinated people were obtained from the UK trials COV001 and COV002, which included a single-blind randomized controlled phase 2/3 trial of AZD1222 (ChAdOx1 nCoV-19) in healthy adults. Trial participant PBMC samples were collected at day 0 and day 28 after the second dose for TCRbeta chain sequencing. V is reduced by 0 bases and J by 2 bases, leaving a spacing of 8 bases between them. From cysteine to phenylalanine, the CDR3 is 15 amino acids long. Only the CDR3 part of the read is kept: 45 bases, read in frame from the first base. CDR1 and CDR2 (KGHSH, LQKENI) derive from the germline V gene.

This entry comes from a study of T cell responses to AZD1222 COVID-19 vaccine (TCRdb year 2021). Background on the whole study: TCR sequencing covered roughly 230 trial participants: about 210 given two doses of AZD1222 and about 26 given two doses of MenACWY control vaccine. Enrollment into the trials was organized by age into subgroups of 18-55, 56-69 and 70-plus years, and those subgroups contained about 160, 30 and 59 TCR-sequenced participants, respectively.

Broad study findings and their caveats: The 56-69-year group was small, and its depth increase did not reach significance, likely because of low power. The vaccine-associated CD4 TCRs covered the entire spike protein, and the dominant responses fell in regions 160-218 and 743-854. Epitopes outside the regions mutated in the B.1.351 and B.1.1.7 variants were reportedly recognized by nearly half of the unique spike-specific TCRs. Most participants were white British and females outnumbered males, and the authors suggested that clonal diversity may have been underestimated. Only six AZD1222 recipients were SARS-CoV-2 seropositive at baseline, limiting conclusions about previously exposed vaccinees. No day 14 peak-response samples were available, so repertoires were characterized only after the peak T cell response. Spike-specific TCR breadth and depth rose significantly after two AZD1222 doses compared with day 0 and with MenACWY recipients.

The CDR3 regions of human TCRbeta chains were subjected to immunosequencing. In the original analysis: TCRs in the repertoires were compared against a reference library of SARS-CoV-2-specific TCRs that had been generated with the MIRA antigen-specificity platform. Breadth meant the fraction of unique TCRs that were SARS-CoV-2-associated, whereas depth meant the fraction of total T cells that were SARS-CoV-2-associated. Each spike-specific TCR was assigned to its reactive spike region and to a CD4 or CD8 class using the MIRA data. Log10-transformed breadth and depth values were compared by one-way ANOVA with Sidak's multiple comparisons tests. TCRdb carries this immuneACCESS record with in-frame sequences only. Its versions omit some clonotypes, under half of them owing to an unresolved V gene in the studies checked, with the rest unexplained. V, J and clone size are taken as reported in that table, and D and trimming were inferred from the DNA itself. For this sample the table gives 140,000 to 150,000 clones, of which about 90% were detected only once. Roughly 4% of the sample rests with the top ten.

The sequencing used peripheral blood, collected 28 days after the second AZD1222 dose. Recombination connected TRBV18 to TRBJ1-3; the D gene lacks a confident call. The origin of this receptor is an adult who received the AZD1222 COVID-19 vaccine. The nucleotides are TGTGCCAGCTCACCACCGCTAGGCCCTGGAAACACCATATATTTT. This sequence encodes CASSPPLGPGNTIYF.